Listed here are 2 T cell receptor beta chains from one sample, sequenced in a study of cytomegalovirus exposure and HLA in healthy donors. The PCR used 60 Vbeta and 13 Jbeta primers. This table comes from immunoSEQ multiplex PCR, and its TCRdb copy is limited to in-frame clones, with some not included. The sample comprises over 75,000 clones, about 70% of which are singletons, and approximately 2.1% rests with the top ten. Sequencing was performed on PBMCs. The receptors stem from a man aged 30 to 45 in good health and CMV-seronegative.

V gene TRBV5-6 combines with J gene TRBJ1-5; TRBD1 might be the D (5 bases). Germline CDR1 reads SGHDT; CDR2 reads YYEEEE. This CDR3 is built from 16 residues. Trimming removed 1 base at V and 3 bases at J, with 14 bases between. CDR3 loop: CASSLLRGFNNQPQHF. The CDR3 bases are TGTGCCAGCAGCTTGTTGCGGGGCTTTAACAATCAGCCCCAGCATTTT.

This chain uses TRBV28 with TRBJ2-3; 12 bases fit TRBD1. V dropped 3 bases and J dropped 4; count of bases not matched to a gene: 5. CDR1 is MDHEN, CDR2 SYDVKM, per germline. The CDR3 consists of 16 residues. CDR3 nucleotide sequence: TGTGCCAGCAGTTTCCCCGGGACAGGGGGCTCAGATACGCAGTATTTT. Translating gives CASSFPGTGGSDTQYF.